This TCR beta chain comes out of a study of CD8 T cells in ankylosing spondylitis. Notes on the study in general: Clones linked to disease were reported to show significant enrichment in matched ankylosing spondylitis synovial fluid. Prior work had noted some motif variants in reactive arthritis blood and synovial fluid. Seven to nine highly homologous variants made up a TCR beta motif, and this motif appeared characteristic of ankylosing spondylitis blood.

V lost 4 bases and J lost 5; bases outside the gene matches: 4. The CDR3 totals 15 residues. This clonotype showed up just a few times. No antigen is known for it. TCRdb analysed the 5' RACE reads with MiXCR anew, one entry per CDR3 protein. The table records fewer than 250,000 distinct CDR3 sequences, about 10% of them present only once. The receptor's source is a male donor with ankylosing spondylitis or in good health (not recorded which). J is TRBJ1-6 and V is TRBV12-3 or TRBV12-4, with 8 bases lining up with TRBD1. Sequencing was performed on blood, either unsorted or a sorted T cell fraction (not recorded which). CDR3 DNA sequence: TGTGCCAGCAGTTCCGGACAGGGAAATAATTCACCCCTCCACTTT. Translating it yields CASSSGQGNNSPLHF.